Included here is one T cell receptor beta chain sequence, with context. Its matching antigen is unknown. TCRdb itself ran the 5' RACE reads through MiXCR, one entry per CDR3 protein. The sample has roughly 350,000 distinct CDR3 sequences, about 21% seen once. These data belong to a study of T-cell memory formation after mild COVID-19. Study-level points and caveats: Pre-infection memory harbored some responding clones, suggesting cross-reactive memory joined. For contracting clones, CD4+ ones sat mainly in CM and EM, CD8+ in EMRA. Among clones peaking at day 37 in the second wave, SARS-CoV-2 specificity remained unconfirmed.

V shed 8 bases and J 2 bases; nucleotides not matched to a gene: 9. Germline values: CDR1 MGHRA, CDR2 YSYEKL. The CDR3 is made up of 15 amino acids. Sample: PBMCs or a T cell subset sorted from them (not recorded which). This receptor was identified in an adult woman who had mild COVID-19 (a few samples of this study predate the infection). Cell type and time point are not known. This sequence joins TRBV4-1 and TRBJ2-3, with TRBD2 matching over 8 bases. CDR3 loop: CASAGTSHDTDTQYF. The CDR3, as DNA: TGCGCCAGCGCCGGGACTAGTCACGACACAGATACGCAGTATTTT.